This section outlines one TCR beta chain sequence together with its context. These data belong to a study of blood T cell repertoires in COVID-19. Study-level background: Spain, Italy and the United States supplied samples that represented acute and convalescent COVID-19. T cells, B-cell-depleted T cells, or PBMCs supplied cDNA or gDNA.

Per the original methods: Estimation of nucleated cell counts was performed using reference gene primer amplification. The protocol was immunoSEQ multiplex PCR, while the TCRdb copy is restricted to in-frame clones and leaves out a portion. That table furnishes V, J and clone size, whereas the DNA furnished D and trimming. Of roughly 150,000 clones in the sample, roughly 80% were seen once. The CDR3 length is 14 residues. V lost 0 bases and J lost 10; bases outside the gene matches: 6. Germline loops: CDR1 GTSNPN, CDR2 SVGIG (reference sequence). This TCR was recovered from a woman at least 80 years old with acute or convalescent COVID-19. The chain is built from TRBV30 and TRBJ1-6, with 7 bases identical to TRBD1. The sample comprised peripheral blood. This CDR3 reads CAWSVGTDGSPLHF. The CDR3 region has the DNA TGTGCCTGGAGTGTAGGGACAGACGGGTCACCCCTCCACTTT.